This T cell receptor beta chain was documented in a study of blood T cell repertoires in COVID-19. Overall study context: The United States, Italy and Spain were the sources of the acute and convalescent COVID-19 samples.

The protocol was immunoSEQ multiplex PCR, while the TCRdb copy is restricted to in-frame clones and leaves out a portion. The sample has approximately 52,000 clones, 89% seen once. This CDR3 region has 16 residues. With 5 bases clipped from V and 0 bases from J, the junction kept 2 bases outside the gene matches. Per germline, CDR1 MNHEY and CDR2 SVGEGT. The chain is built from TRBV6-2 or TRBV6-3 and TRBJ2-2, with 11 bases lining up with TRBD2. This TCR came from a man in his sixties with active COVID-19. The specimen was peripheral blood. The CDR3 DNA reads as TGTGCCAGCAGTCGACTAGCGGGAACGAACACCGGGGAGCTGTTTTTT. It is translated as CASSRLAGTNTGELFF.